This T cell receptor beta chain was identified in a study of CD4+ T cells in melanoma. Per the germline V gene, CDR1 is MNHEY and CDR2 is SMNVEV (reference sequence). The CDR3 runs 14 residues. V shed 3 bases and J shed 3 bases, with 11 bases lying between them. Here immunoSEQ multiplex PCR was the method, and the copy in TCRdb shows in-frame clones only, minus some. Among 13,000 or so clones, less than 85% were seen once, and the ten largest hold approximately 10%. The V and J genes are TRBV27 and TRBJ1-1, with D maybe TRBD1 (6 bases). The receptor was derived from a human donor with melanoma. Input material: cells from a culture (not recorded whether cultured in vitro). The CDR3 loop is CASSFSSGDTEAFF. Here the CDR3 DNA reads TGTGCCAGCAGTTTTTCGTCAGGGGACACTGAAGCTTTCTTT.